What follows describes a single T cell receptor (beta chain). Its antigen is not yet known. A much bigger clone sits one base away, suggesting this may be a read error. The entry originates in a study of molecular identifiers for immune sequencing clone quantification (dated by TCRdb to the late 2010s). Background for the entire study: For a replicate experiment, RNA from around 20,000 or 100,000 naive CD8 T cells was divided into five aliquots, of which four were sequenced. The study was a methods study using CD8 T cells to benchmark molecular-identifier clustering-based TCR repertoire sequencing (MIDCIRS) and TCR RNA copy counting.

Library creation used PCR. Sequencer: Illumina HiSeq 4000. Bulk TCR libraries were made following a previously described method, with the TCR primers given in Table S5. Purification of total RNA was performed with the Qiagen AllPrep DNA/RNA kit. Reads from multiple sequencing runs of the same library were pooled before analysis. Per the source publication's procedure: Only reads with exact TCR constant sequence were kept, trimmed to 150 nt, and grouped by their 12-nt molecular barcodes. Reads in each barcode group were sub-clustered using a 15% Levenshtein threshold, and a quality-weighted consensus sequence was built for each RNA molecule. Non-functional sequences were filtered out, along with any lower-count sequence sitting one edit away from another sequence. Based on fitting two negative binomial distributions, any barcode sub-cluster with under 20% of the maximum read count was discarded. TCRdb redid the processing of the public reads, applying fastp at Q25 and MiXCR, and retained in-frame beta chains. CDR3 protein duplicates are merged, each entry listing the most common genes and DNA. The V and J calls were not made by the authors but by TCRdb's processing. For this sample the table gives 85,000 to 95,000 distinct CDR3 sequences, of which 19% were detected only once. The ten biggest clones cover around 0.8% of the sample.

The research as a whole found: When barcode sub-clustering was not used, chimeric consensus sequences inflated TCR diversity, with chimeras reaching as high as 47%. Identical TCR molecules sharing a barcode could cause highly expanded clone sizes to be underestimated. About three recovered TCR RNA copies per cell were obtained by modeling, versus roughly 10 by digital PCR, implying a capture efficiency of 25% to 30%. Spiked-in Jurkat TCR RNA (approximately 10 copies' worth), which is not part of the donor repertoire, was contained in the naive libraries. Spiked-in Jurkat TCR RNA equal to a single cell's worth was reported to be detectable even within one million naive CD8 T cells. In CMV-specific effector cells, clones with more than 20 RNA copies contained over 98% of molecules, whereas in naive cells such clones contained under 1% of molecules.

Libraries of naive CD8 T cells were built from 20,000 to 1,000,000 sorted cells, with 10%, 30% or 50% of the purified RNA used. On a BD FACSAria II, naive CD8 T cells were FACS-sorted as CD8+CD4-CCR7+CD45RA+ and collected into RLT Plus buffer. To test detection sensitivity, Jurkat RNA equivalent to over 8 TCR copies was spiked into samples of about 17,000-1,100,000 naive CD8 T cells. CD8 T cells were enriched using RosetteSep CD8+ T Cell Enrichment Cocktail and Ficoll-Paque, and the enriched cells then underwent ACK red cell lysis. From the cysteine through the phenylalanine, the CDR3 covers 11 amino acids. The kept DNA is CDR3 alone, 33 bases in frame from the first base. Deletion took 5 bases off V and 3 bases off J, with a span of 8 bases between the germline ends. CDR1 and CDR2 are drawn from the germline V gene (reference sequence): GTSNPN, SVGIG.

This TCR was recovered from a human donor in good health. Some libraries in this study had Jurkat cell RNA spiked in. The chain joins TRBV30 to TRBJ2-7; no D segment can be confidently identified. Sequencing was done on a sample of naive CD8+ T cells from blood, with Jurkat cell RNA spiked in. The intended sense of this specimen's cell subset or site label: FACS-sorted CD8+CD4-CCR7+CD45RA+ naive T cells. The CDR3 corresponds to CAWGLVYEQYF. The base sequence is TGTGCCTGGGGCCTAGTCTACGAGCAGTACTTC.